These T cell receptor beta chains were read from a single sample in a study of tumor-infiltrating lymphocytes in primary liver carcinoma. TCRdb re-derived calls from the multiplex PCR reads in MiXCR, one entry per CDR3 protein. The sample comprises 52,000 or so distinct CDR3 sequences, around 77% of which are singletons, and roughly a quarter rests with the top ten. The material sequenced was liver tumor tissue from sampling region 5. The source of these receptors is a man in his forties with primary liver carcinoma and hepatitis B virus infection. The CDR3 runs from the conserved cysteine through the conserved F or W. D genes are given only for firm matches.

v_call	d_call	cdr3_aa
TRBV4-2	TRBD2	CASSQEASGTDEQYF
TRBV6-1	-	CASSERKTNEQFF
TRBV6-5	TRBD2	CTSNPGLAGTDTLYF
TRBV7-2	TRBD1	CASSLAGTGFGSNQPQHF
TRBV5-4	-	CASSFASPGGQYF
TRBV15	TRBD1	CATSSRQGSMVETQYF
TRBV5-6	TRBD1	CASSLVQTGAEAFF
TRBV6-2/TRBV6-3	-	CASRGRGEAFF
TRBV7-9	-	CASSLVGRQAGANVLTF
TRBV5-1	TRBD2	CASGYIAGAEETQYF
TRBV6-5	-	CASNPGIGRYEQYF
TRBV11-2	-	CASSYLERDRMLNIEQFF
TRBV6-1	-	CASSDGGAMQYF
TRBV28	-	CANSTQGQLDYSGTNVLTF
TRBV11-1	TRBD2	CASGPRRLAGVGEQFF
TRBV29-1	-	CSVVGTEAFF
TRBV29-1	-	CSVGIGVGEQYF
TRBV29-1	-	CSVEEGHRSYGYTF
TRBV11-1	TRBD2	CASGFPGASGTKYFQYF
TRBV5-1	-	CASSRRFGGSYNEQFF
TRBV12-3/TRBV12-4	-	CANREGPGSNQPQHF
TRBV11-3	-	CASSFTGPYSERFF
TRBV12-3/TRBV12-4	TRBD2	CTSSLDSSGSTDTQYF
TRBV4-1	-	CASSQDGQGHPQHF
TRBV11-2	TRBD2	CASSFQWVPGTSGSHEHFF
TRBV19	-	CASSRGQRMDEQFF
TRBV5-4	-	CVSSTDQETHYF
TRBV11-3	-	CASSLDVPNNEQFF
TRBV29-1	TRBD1	CSISGTGASDSQYF
TRBV11-1	TRBD2	CTSSTSPSGKASTQYF
TRBV12-3/TRBV12-4	-	CASSLRYEEYF
TRBV11-2	-	CASSPGGYEQYF
TRBV11-2	TRBD2	CTSSFSGELDNEQFF
TRBV29-1	-	CGVGKGGQFF
TRBV6-5	-	CASGECYTQYF
TRBV29-1	-	CSVEGFLGFTDTQYF
TRBV29-1	-	CSAGWSNHELYF
TRBV5-1	-	CASREQGLAYNEQFF
TRBV6-1	-	CASSEADTGELFF
TRBV6-6	-	CASSRGRNKQNFYEQYF
TRBV5-4	TRBD1	CASSQGQGASGANLLTF
TRBV29-1	-	CRVGRGRSEKLFF
TRBV7-9	TRBD1	CASTSTGVNGELFF
TRBV5-1	-	CASSLAGRALDGELFF
TRBV12-3/TRBV12-4	-	CASSSGQGRAVGGLFF
TRBV7-9	TRBD1	CASSSRPQGGRNYGYTF
TRBV5-1	-	CASNLVGGLSEAFF
TRBV7-8	-	CASSLGIGSGPTAHQQYF
TRBV10-2	-	CASSVFRRRYEQYF
TRBV4-3	-	CASSQGWNTEAFF
TRBV11-1	TRBD1	CASSSSARGSTGAFF
TRBV18	-	CASSTNPGPYEQYF
TRBV6-2/TRBV6-3	-	CASRILLEEYF
TRBV5-5	-	CASSPSGGYQPQHF
TRBV7-6	TRBD2	CASSLSSGSIAGELFF
TRBV28	-	CASKETDSNQPQHF
TRBV7-8	-	CASTERHPKADTQYF
TRBV11-1	-	CASRPLVADSYNEQFF
TRBV4-3	-	CVSSRDRSGFYNEQFF
TRBV11-1	-	CASNLGAVGESSYEQYF